The table lists the clone carrying this T cell receptor beta chain with a few counts. Unique molecular identifiers were incorporated when the TCRbeta library was constructed. TCRdb reprocessed the PCR reads with MiXCR, giving one entry per CDR3 protein. The sample has around 200,000 distinct CDR3 sequences, under 9.5% seen once. This sample stems from a study of T-cell reconstitution after alpha-beta-depleted transplantation in children. The CDR3 totals 17 residues. The junction had 12 bases not matched to a gene; V was cut back by 1 base and J by 4 bases. Germline lookup yields CDR1 DFQATT and CDR2 SNEGSKA (reference sequence).

The source of this sequence is a human donor who donated a stem cell graft to a child with acute lymphoblastic leukemia. The gene calls are TRBV20-1 and TRBJ1-3, with TRBD1 identical over 8 bases. The sample was PBMCs from the stem cell graft donor, taken from the stem cell graft. DNA of the CDR3: TGCAGTGCTAGAGGCTTTGGACAGGGAGGTGTCGGAAACACCATATATTTT. It specifies CSARGFGQGGVGNTIYF.